This TCR beta chain was captured by sequencing in a study of T cell changes during pregnancy in multiple sclerosis (dated by TCRdb to about 2019). With regard to the full study: The study looked at changes in the T cell repertoire across pregnancy in women with multiple sclerosis.

The CDR3 sequence holds 15 residues, the cysteine and phenylalanine included. Only the CDR3 part of the read is kept: 45 bases, read in frame from the first base. The germline V gene encodes CDR1 SGDLS and CDR2 YYNGEE. Trimming removed 4 bases from V and 5 bases from J; the gene matches leave 7 bases unexplained. A remark on this clone: Its target antigen remains unknown. No much larger clone exists at a distance of one base, and base qualities are not known.

Library generation was performed with the immunoSEQ multiplex PCR assay. The source is immuneACCESS, and TCRdb retained only in-frame sequences with V and J called. Part of the clones is not carried over; for the studies checked, unresolved V genes explain less than half of this, and the remainder is unexplained. In this sample the table shows 35,000 to 40,000 clones, more than 90% of which occur a single time. The ten largest clonotypes hold roughly 5.4% of the sample. This receptor was obtained from a female donor in good health, enrolled as a control in a pregnancy study. The sequence is built from TRBV9 and TRBJ2-5, and 11 junction bases match TRBD1. The sequencing here drew on peripheral blood, taken in the third trimester of pregnancy. The CDR3 is CASSSRDRGGETQYF. The DNA sequence reads TGTGCCAGCAGCTCCCGGGACAGGGGGGGGGAGACCCAGTACTTC.